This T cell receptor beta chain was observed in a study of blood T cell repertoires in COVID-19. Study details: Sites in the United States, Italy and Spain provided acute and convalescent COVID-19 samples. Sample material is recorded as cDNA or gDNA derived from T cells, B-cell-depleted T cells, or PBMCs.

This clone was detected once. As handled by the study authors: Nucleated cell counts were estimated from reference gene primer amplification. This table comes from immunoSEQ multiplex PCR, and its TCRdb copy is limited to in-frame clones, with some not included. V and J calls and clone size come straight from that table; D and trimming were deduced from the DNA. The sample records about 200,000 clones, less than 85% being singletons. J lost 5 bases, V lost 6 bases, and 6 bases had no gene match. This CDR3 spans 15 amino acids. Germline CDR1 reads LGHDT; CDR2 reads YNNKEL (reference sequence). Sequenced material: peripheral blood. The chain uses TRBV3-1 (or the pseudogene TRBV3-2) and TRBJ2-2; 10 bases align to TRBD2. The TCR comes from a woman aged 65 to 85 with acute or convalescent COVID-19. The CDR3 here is CASRRTSGQTGELFF. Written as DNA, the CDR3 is TGTGCCAGCAGGCGGACTAGCGGTCAGACCGGGGAGCTGTTTTTT.